The rows below give T cell receptor beta chains drawn from one sample of a study of cytomegalovirus exposure and HLA in healthy donors. The repertoire was sequenced with immunoSEQ multiplex PCR; TCRdb's copy has only in-frame clones and lacks some. The sample shows approximately 110,000 clones, roughly 85% of them seen only once. Material for sequencing was PBMCs. The source of these receptors is a woman in her thirties or forties in good health and CMV-seronegative. Each CDR3 is given with its conserved first and last residue. D genes are given only for firm matches. Only part of the rows carry a size: once, few, many, or a class if the clone is expanded.

V gene: TRBV6-1; D gene: NA; J gene: TRBJ1-6; clone size: once; CDR3 DNA: TGTGCCAGCAGTGAACTCTCGGTAGCCTCCACACCAAATTCACCCCTCCACTTT; CDR3 protein: CASSELSVASTPNSPLHF
V gene: TRBV6-6; D gene: NA; J gene: TRBJ2-2; clone size: NA; CDR3 DNA: TGTGCCAGCAAAGGGGCGGGAACCGGGGAGCTGTTTTTT; CDR3 protein: CASKGAGTGELFF
V gene: TRBV19; D gene: TRBD2; J gene: TRBJ2-2; clone size: NA; CDR3 DNA: TGTGCCAGTAGTCTTCTGCGGGGGTACCAGAACACCGGGGAGCTGTTTTTT; CDR3 protein: CASSLLRGYQNTGELFF
V gene: TRBV27; D gene: TRBD2; J gene: TRBJ2-1; clone size: NA; CDR3 DNA: TGTGCCAGCAGTTCCAGAGGAGCGGGGTACAATGAGCAGTTCTTC; CDR3 protein: CASSSRGAGYNEQFF
V gene: TRBV30; D gene: NA; J gene: TRBJ2-7; clone size: NA; CDR3 DNA: TGTGCCGCCGGGGGACCCTACGAGCAGTACTTC; CDR3 protein: CAAGGPYEQYF
V gene: TRBV30; D gene: NA; J gene: TRBJ2-7; clone size: once; CDR3 DNA: TGTGCCTGGACCCCAGGAAGGGGCTACGAGCAGTACTTC; CDR3 protein: CAWTPGRGYEQYF
V gene: TRBV4-3; D gene: TRBD1; J gene: TRBJ2-7; clone size: NA; CDR3 DNA: TGCGCCAGCAGCCAAGATCAGGGGGCCGGTTACGAGCAGTACTTC; CDR3 protein: CASSQDQGAGYEQYF
V gene: TRBV7-2; D gene: NA; J gene: TRBJ2-2; clone size: NA; CDR3 DNA: TGTGCCAGCGGTCCCCAGGGTCTAATGATGAACACCGGGGAGCTGTTTTTT; CDR3 protein: CASGPQGLMMNTGELFF
V gene: TRBV4-3; D gene: NA; J gene: TRBJ1-1; clone size: NA; CDR3 DNA: TGCGCCAGCAGCCAGGCCGGGACTTCAGCTGAAGCTTTCTTT; CDR3 protein: CASSQAGTSAEAFF
V gene: TRBV7-2; D gene: NA; J gene: TRBJ2-7; clone size: NA; CDR3 DNA: TGTGCCAGCAGCTTTGCCAGGGCCCCCTACGAGCAGTACTTC; CDR3 protein: CASSFARAPYEQYF
V gene: TRBV14; D gene: NA; J gene: TRBJ2-3; clone size: NA; CDR3 DNA: TGTGCCAGCAGCCCGTTAGCAGCCCCCCGGACAGATACGCAGTATTTT; CDR3 protein: CASSPLAAPRTDTQYF
V gene: TRBV28; D gene: NA; J gene: TRBJ1-5; clone size: NA; CDR3 DNA: TGTGCCAGCAGGTTTCAGGCTATTAGCAATCAGCCCCAGCATTTT; CDR3 protein: CASRFQAISNQPQHF
V gene: TRBV11-3; D gene: NA; J gene: TRBJ2-1; clone size: NA; CDR3 DNA: TGTGCCAGCAGCGAGAGCGGGTATGAGCAGTTCTTC; CDR3 protein: CASSESGYEQFF
V gene: TRBV28; D gene: TRBD1; J gene: TRBJ1-6; clone size: NA; CDR3 DNA: TGTGCCAGCAGTACACCGGGACAGGGTTATTCACCCCTCCACTTT; CDR3 protein: CASSTPGQGYSPLHF
V gene: TRBV2; D gene: NA; J gene: TRBJ2-1; clone size: NA; CDR3 DNA: TGTGCCAGCAGTGAGCACCTCGGGGAGGATGAGCAGTTCTTC; CDR3 protein: CASSEHLGEDEQFF
V gene: TRBV4-3; D gene: NA; J gene: TRBJ1-1; clone size: NA; CDR3 DNA: TGCGCCAGCAGCCAAGATGGGCCGCTCACTGAAGCTTTCTTT; CDR3 protein: CASSQDGPLTEAFF
V gene: TRBV29-1; D gene: TRBD2; J gene: TRBJ2-1; clone size: NA; CDR3 DNA: TGCAGCGTTGCCTCTAGCGGGGGGGCCCTTGAGCAGTTCTTC; CDR3 protein: CSVASSGGALEQFF
V gene: TRBV13; D gene: TRBD1; J gene: TRBJ2-7; clone size: NA; CDR3 DNA: TGTGCCAGCAGCTTCCTGACAGGGCCGGACGAGCAGTACTTC; CDR3 protein: CASSFLTGPDEQYF
V gene: TRBV19; D gene: TRBD1; J gene: TRBJ2-1; clone size: few; CDR3 DNA: TGTGCCAGTAGTATAGTGACGGGGACAGAGAGCTCCTACAATGAGCAGTTCTTC; CDR3 protein: CASSIVTGTESSYNEQFF
V gene: TRBV7-8; D gene: NA; J gene: TRBJ2-7; clone size: NA; CDR3 DNA: TGTGCCAGCAGCCTTACGGGATACGAGCAGTACTTC; CDR3 protein: CASSLTGYEQYF
V gene: TRBV5-6; D gene: NA; J gene: TRBJ2-1; clone size: NA; CDR3 DNA: TGTGCCAGCAGCTTTTCGCTCGGGGAGACGTACAATGAGCAGTTCTTC; CDR3 protein: CASSFSLGETYNEQFF
V gene: TRBV30; D gene: TRBD1; J gene: TRBJ2-7; clone size: NA; CDR3 DNA: TGTGCCTGGGCGACAGGGGGGATATACGAGCAGTACTTC; CDR3 protein: CAWATGGIYEQYF
V gene: TRBV19; D gene: NA; J gene: TRBJ2-7; clone size: few; CDR3 DNA: TGTGCCAGTAGTAGGAGGGAAGGAATATGGGGCGAGCAGTACTTC; CDR3 protein: CASSRREGIWGEQYF
V gene: TRBV5-1; D gene: NA; J gene: TRBJ1-1; clone size: NA; CDR3 DNA: TGCGCCAGCAGCGATGGGGGGGGATGGAGGAACACTGAAGCTTTCTTT; CDR3 protein: CASSDGGGWRNTEAFF
V gene: TRBV6-5; D gene: TRBD1; J gene: TRBJ1-5; clone size: NA; CDR3 DNA: TGTGCCAGCAGTGCGTCAGGGGGGAATCAGCCCCAGCATTTT; CDR3 protein: CASSASGGNQPQHF
V gene: TRBV13; D gene: TRBD1; J gene: TRBJ2-1; clone size: few; CDR3 DNA: TGTGCCAGCAAAGTTGGGACAGATTGGAGTGAGCAGTTCTTC; CDR3 protein: CASKVGTDWSEQFF
V gene: TRBV29-1; D gene: NA; J gene: TRBJ1-1; clone size: few; CDR3 DNA: TGCAGTGTTTGTAGAGGCAACACTGAAGCTTTCTTT; CDR3 protein: CSVCRGNTEAFF
V gene: TRBV19; D gene: NA; J gene: TRBJ1-2; clone size: NA; CDR3 DNA: TGTGCCAGTACCCCCGGAAGGGGAAACTATGGCTACACCTTC; CDR3 protein: CASTPGRGNYGYTF
V gene: TRBV28; D gene: NA; J gene: TRBJ1-5; clone size: NA; CDR3 DNA: TGTGCCAGCAGTTTGGGAGGGGACAATCAGCCCCAGCATTTT; CDR3 protein: CASSLGGDNQPQHF
V gene: TRBV7-2; D gene: NA; J gene: TRBJ1-3; clone size: NA; CDR3 DNA: TGTGCCAGCAGTTACGGGACTCCCTCTGGAAACACCATATATTTT; CDR3 protein: CASSYGTPSGNTIYF
V gene: TRBV30; D gene: NA; J gene: TRBJ2-7; clone size: few; CDR3 DNA: TGTGCCTGGAGTGTATTATCGAGCCAGTACTTC; CDR3 protein: CAWSVLSSQYF
V gene: TRBV29-1; D gene: NA; J gene: TRBJ1-2; clone size: NA; CDR3 DNA: TGCAGCGCGAGGCGGGGGAACGGCTACACCTTC; CDR3 protein: CSARRGNGYTF
V gene: TRBV19; D gene: NA; J gene: TRBJ1-1; clone size: NA; CDR3 DNA: TGTGCCAGTAGTCGGGGTTCGAACACTGAAGCTTTCTTT; CDR3 protein: CASSRGSNTEAFF
V gene: TRBV7-9; D gene: NA; J gene: TRBJ2-2; clone size: large; CDR3 DNA: TGTGCCAGCAGCTTAGGTAGCGCTCCAGAGGGGGCCGGGGAGCTGTTTTTT; CDR3 protein: CASSLGSAPEGAGELFF
V gene: TRBV4-2; D gene: NA; J gene: TRBJ2-1; clone size: NA; CDR3 DNA: TGTGCCAGCAGCCAAGAAGGCGGCCTCTACAATGAGCAGTTCTTC; CDR3 protein: CASSQEGGLYNEQFF
V gene: TRBV28; D gene: NA; J gene: TRBJ2-3; clone size: NA; CDR3 DNA: TGTGCCAGCAGCCTCCCGGGACACTTCCAAGGCCAGTATTTT; CDR3 protein: CASSLPGHFQGQYF
V gene: TRBV6-6; D gene: NA; J gene: TRBJ2-5; clone size: NA; CDR3 DNA: TGTGCCAGCGGGGGGGGCCCAGGGGCCCAAGAGACCCAGTACTTC; CDR3 protein: CASGGGPGAQETQYF
V gene: TRBV7-2; D gene: NA; J gene: TRBJ2-5; clone size: NA; CDR3 DNA: TGTGCCAGCAGCTTAGATCCCGAGGGCGAGACCCAGTACTTC; CDR3 protein: CASSLDPEGETQYF
V gene: TRBV16; D gene: NA; J gene: TRBJ1-2; clone size: NA; CDR3 DNA: TGTGCCAGCAGCCTCTCCCCGGTAGATGGCTACACCTTC; CDR3 protein: CASSLSPVDGYTF
V gene: TRBV19; D gene: TRBD1; J gene: TRBJ1-2; clone size: NA; CDR3 DNA: TGTGCCTCAAAGAGGGACAGGGGTTCTCAGGGAGACTATGGCTACACCTTC; CDR3 protein: CASKRDRGSQGDYGYTF
V gene: TRBV27; D gene: TRBD2; J gene: TRBJ2-1; clone size: NA; CDR3 DNA: TGTGCCAGCATAGGTTTTAGCGGGGGGAGCTCCTACAATGAGCAGTTCTTC; CDR3 protein: CASIGFSGGSSYNEQFF
V gene: TRBV30; D gene: TRBD2; J gene: TRBJ2-1; clone size: NA; CDR3 DNA: TGTGCCTGGAGTTGGCGGGGGGGAACAATTGAGCAGTTCTTC; CDR3 protein: CAWSWRGGTIEQFF
V gene: TRBV4-1; D gene: TRBD2; J gene: TRBJ2-3; clone size: NA; CDR3 DNA: TGCGCCAGCAGCCAAGATATGGGAGGGGAAGTAGCAGATACGCAGTATTTT; CDR3 protein: CASSQDMGGEVADTQYF
V gene: TRBV30; D gene: NA; J gene: TRBJ1-5; clone size: NA; CDR3 DNA: TGTGCCTGGAAGGCAGGCCGTAATCAGCCCCAGCATTTT; CDR3 protein: CAWKAGRNQPQHF
V gene: TRBV27; D gene: TRBD1; J gene: TRBJ1-1; clone size: NA; CDR3 DNA: TGTGCCAGCAGTTTATTACCGGGACAGGGCAACACTAAAGCTTTCTTT; CDR3 protein: CASSLLPGQGNTKAFF
V gene: TRBV4-1; D gene: TRBD2; J gene: TRBJ2-7; clone size: few; CDR3 DNA: TGCGCCAGCAGCCAAGAGGGGACTAGCGGATACGAGCAGTACTTC; CDR3 protein: CASSQEGTSGYEQYF
V gene: TRBV30; D gene: NA; J gene: TRBJ1-4; clone size: NA; CDR3 DNA: TGTGCCTGGAGCACTCCCGCAACTAATGAAAAACTGTTTTTT; CDR3 protein: CAWSTPATNEKLFF
V gene: TRBV5-6; D gene: NA; J gene: TRBJ2-7; clone size: few; CDR3 DNA: TGTGCCAGCAGCCCACGGCGAGCAGGGAGGTCCTACGAGCAGTACTTC; CDR3 protein: CASSPRRAGRSYEQYF
V gene: TRBV7-2; D gene: TRBD2; J gene: TRBJ2-2; clone size: NA; CDR3 DNA: TGTGCCAGCAGCTTGTTTAGCGGGTCCGCCGGGGAGCTGTTTTTT; CDR3 protein: CASSLFSGSAGELFF